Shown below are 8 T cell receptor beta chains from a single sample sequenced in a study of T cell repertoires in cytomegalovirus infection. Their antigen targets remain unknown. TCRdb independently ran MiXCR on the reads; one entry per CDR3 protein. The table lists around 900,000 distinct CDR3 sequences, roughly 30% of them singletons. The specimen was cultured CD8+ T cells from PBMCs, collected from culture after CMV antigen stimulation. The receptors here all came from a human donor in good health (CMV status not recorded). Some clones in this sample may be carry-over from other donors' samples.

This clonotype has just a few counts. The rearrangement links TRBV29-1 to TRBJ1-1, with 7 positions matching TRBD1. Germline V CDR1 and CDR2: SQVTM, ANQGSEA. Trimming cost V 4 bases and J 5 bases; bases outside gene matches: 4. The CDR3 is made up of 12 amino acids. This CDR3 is CSVVQGGTEAFF. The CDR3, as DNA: TGCAGCGTTGTTCAGGGGGGGACTGAAGCTTTCTTT.

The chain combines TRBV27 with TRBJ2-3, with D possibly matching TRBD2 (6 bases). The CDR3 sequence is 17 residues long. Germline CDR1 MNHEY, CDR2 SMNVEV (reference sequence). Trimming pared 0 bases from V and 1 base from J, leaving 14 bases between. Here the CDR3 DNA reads TGTGCCAGCAGTTTATCGGTCCGATTAGCGGGCACAGATACGCAGTATTTT. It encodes CASSLSVRLAGTDTQYF.

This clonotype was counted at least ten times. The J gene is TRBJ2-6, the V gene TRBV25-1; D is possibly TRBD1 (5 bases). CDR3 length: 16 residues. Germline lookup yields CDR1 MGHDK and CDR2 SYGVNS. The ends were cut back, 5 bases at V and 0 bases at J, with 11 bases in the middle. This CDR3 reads CASSNGAHSGANVLTF. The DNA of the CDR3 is TGTGCCAGCAGTAATGGGGCACACTCTGGGGCCAACGTCCTGACTTTC.

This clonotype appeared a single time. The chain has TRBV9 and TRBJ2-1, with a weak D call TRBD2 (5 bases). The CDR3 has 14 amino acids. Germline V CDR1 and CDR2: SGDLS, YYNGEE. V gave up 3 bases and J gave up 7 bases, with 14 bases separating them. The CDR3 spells CASSARLTGNEQFF. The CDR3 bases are TGTGCCAGCAGCGCTCGACTCACGGGGAATGAGCAGTTCTTC.

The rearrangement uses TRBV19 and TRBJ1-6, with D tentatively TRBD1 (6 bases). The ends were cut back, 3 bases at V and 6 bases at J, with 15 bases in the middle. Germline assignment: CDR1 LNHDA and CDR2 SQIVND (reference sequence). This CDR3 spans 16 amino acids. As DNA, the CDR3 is TGTGCCAGTAGTATTCCCCGGGTAGGGGGTAATTCACCCCTCCACTTT. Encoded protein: CASSIPRVGGNSPLHF.

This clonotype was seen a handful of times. CDR3 protein: CASREGSSGNTIYF. In nucleotides, the CDR3 is TGTGCCAGCAGAGAAGGCTCCTCTGGAAACACCATATATTTT. The V gene is TRBV7-9, the J gene TRBJ1-3; D unresolved. This CDR3 is built from 14 residues. The V end lost 6 bases, the J end lost 0 bases, and 9 bases lay between the germline ends. Germline V lookup: CDR1 SEHNR, CDR2 FQNEAQ (reference sequence).

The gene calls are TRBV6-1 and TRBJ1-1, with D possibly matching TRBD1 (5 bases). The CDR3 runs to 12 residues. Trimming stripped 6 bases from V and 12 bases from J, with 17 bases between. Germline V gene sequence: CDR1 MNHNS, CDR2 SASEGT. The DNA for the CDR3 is TGTGCCAGCAGAAGGGACCGGGTATCAACTTTCTTT. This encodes CASRRDRVSTFF.

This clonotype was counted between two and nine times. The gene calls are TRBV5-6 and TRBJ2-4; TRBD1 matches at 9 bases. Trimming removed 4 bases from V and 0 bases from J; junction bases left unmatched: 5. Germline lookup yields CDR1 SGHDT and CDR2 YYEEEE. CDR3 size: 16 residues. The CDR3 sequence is CASSGRTGEAKNIQYF. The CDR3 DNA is TGTGCCAGCAGCGGACGGACAGGGGAAGCCAAAAACATTCAGTACTTC.